Each of the 23 T cell receptor beta chains below was sequenced from the same sample in a study of T cell responses to AZD1222 COVID-19 vaccine. Sequencing was performed with immunoSEQ multiplex PCR; in TCRdb, only in-frame clones are kept and a portion is missing. Here the sample spans roughly 120,000 clones, approximately 90% being singletons. The sequences come from peripheral blood, collected on day 0 of AZD1222 vaccination. The receptors come from an adult in good health.

This clone was detected a few times. One end of the junction does not line up with germline, which may come from a read error. V usage is TRBV5-4 and J usage is TRBJ2-1; D uncertain. The CDR3 has 11 amino acids. Germline V CDR1 and CDR2: SGHNT, YYREEE (reference sequence). The CDR3 bases are TGTGCCAGCAGCTTGAACACAGCCGTCCTCTTC. This gives the protein CASSLNTAVLF.

J is TRBJ2-2 and V is TRBV5-1; 8 bases are a match to TRBD1. The CDR3 length is 17 residues. From germline, CDR1 is SGHRS and CDR2 YFSETQ. The trim removed 0 bases at V and 1 base at J, leaving 5 bases unmatched. The CDR3 here is CASSLALTGVNTGELFF. CDR3 nucleotide sequence: TGCGCCAGCAGCTTGGCGCTGACAGGGGTGAACACCGGGGAGCTGTTTTTT.

The CDR3 loop reads CASSYPTGYGYTF. CDR3 sequence (DNA): TGTGCCAGCAGTTACCCGACAGGGTATGGCTACACCTTC. The genes are TRBV6-5 and TRBJ1-2, with 7 positions matching TRBD1. CDR3 length: 13 residues. With V trimmed by 2 bases and J by 5 bases, 2 bases remained unmatched. Germline values: CDR1 MNHEY, CDR2 SVGAGI.

This clone came up once. V and J are TRBV21-1 and TRBJ1-1. TRBV21-1 is noted as a pseudogene. The CDR3 covers 16 residues. The CDR3 DNA follows: TGTGCCAGCAGCAAAGTCCCCCAACTGCCGAACACTGAAGCTTTCTTT. This gives the protein CASSKVPQLPNTEAFF.

This chain uses TRBV29-1 with TRBJ2-3; D is ambiguous. The CDR3 totals 13 residues. In germline, CDR1 is SQVTM, CDR2 ANQGSEA. V was clipped by 0 bases and J by 8 bases, with 12 bases between them. This CDR3 reads CSVEDTVGGTQYF. The CDR3 DNA reads TGCAGCGTTGAAGATACCGTAGGTGGTACGCAGTATTTT.

The rearrangement uses TRBV19 and TRBJ1-2; unclear D gene. The germline V and J ends were trimmed by 6 bases and 6 bases, with 20 bases remaining between them. Germline assignment: CDR1 LNHDA and CDR2 SQIVND (reference sequence). The CDR3 has 15 residues. This CDR3 reads CASSPPRQDGDGYTF. The CDR3 DNA sequence: TGTGCCAGTAGCCCCCCAAGGCAGGATGGCGATGGCTACACCTTC.

This chain links TRBV19 with TRBJ1-4; D might be TRBD1 (5 bases). The length of the CDR3 is 15 residues. V lost 4 bases and J lost 5, with 14 bases in between. Germline values: CDR1 LNHDA, CDR2 SQIVND (reference sequence). CDR3 sequence (DNA): TGTGCCAGTAGTACCCCCCGGGGGAAGAATGAAAAACTGTTTTTT. Its protein product is CASSTPRGKNEKLFF.

V usage is TRBV5-6 and J usage is TRBJ1-5; D is unresolved. Germline lookup yields CDR1 SGHDT and CDR2 YYEEEE. Trimming stripped 3 bases from V and 7 bases from J, with 23 bases between. This CDR3 has 17 amino acids. CDR3 DNA sequence: TGTGCCAGCAGCTCAACGGGTGGTAGGCCCCTTGACCAGCCCCAGCATTTT. Protein product: CASSSTGGRPLDQPQHF.

The chain links TRBV9 to TRBJ1-2; D remains unclear. The CDR3 runs 14 residues. Trimming pared 3 bases from V and 3 bases from J, leaving 12 bases between. Germline lookup yields CDR1 SGDLS and CDR2 YYNGEE. CDR3 protein: CASSAESRDYGYTF. In nucleotides, the CDR3 is TGTGCCAGCAGCGCCGAATCGAGGGACTATGGCTACACCTTC.

The chain recombines TRBV24-1 with TRBJ2-7; perhaps TRBD2 as D (6 bases). Germline CDR1 and CDR2: KGHDR and SFDVKD. V was shortened by 9 bases and J by 3 bases, with 14 bases between the two germline ends. There are 13 residues in the CDR3. CDR3 loop: CATSEGNDYEQYF. The DNA of the CDR3 is TGTGCCACCTCGGAGGGGAACGACTACGAGCAGTACTTC.

This clone was detected a few times. The J gene is TRBJ1-5, the V gene TRBV10-2; D is undetermined. Germline assignment: CDR1 WSHSY and CDR2 SAAADI. The CDR3 runs 13 residues. V lost 4 bases to trimming and J lost 2 bases, with 6 bases between them. The CDR3 is CASSASGNQPQHF. The CDR3 DNA reads as TGCGCCAGCAGTGCCTCGGGCAATCAGCCCCAGCATTTT.

The genes are TRBV29-1 and TRBJ2-2; a weak D match, TRBD1 (6 bases). The CDR3 sequence is 14 residues long. The germline V gene has CDR1 SQVTM and CDR2 ANQGSEA. Trimming left V 4 bases short and J 1 base short, with 10 bases between. CDR3 coding DNA: TGCAGCGTTGGTGGGGGACAGAACACCGGGGAGCTGTTTTTT. Translated, it gives CSVGGGQNTGELFF.

This clone was counted only a few times. The chain carries TRBV3-1 (or the pseudogene TRBV3-2) and TRBJ1-2; D is ambiguous. The germline CDR1 and CDR2 sequences are LGHDT and YNNKEL (reference sequence). Trimming took off 0 bases at V and 9 bases at J, with 11 bases between the two ends. The CDR3 spans 13 residues. The CDR3 DNA sequence: TGTGCCAGCAGCCAAGATGGGCTCCTGAGCTACACCTTC. Translated: CASSQDGLLSYTF.

The V and J genes are TRBV2 and TRBJ2-5, with TRBD2 as a possible D gene (5 bases). Trimming removed 3 bases from V and 0 bases from J, with 5 bases in between. There are 13 residues in the CDR3. CDR1 and CDR2 from the germline V gene are SNHLY and FYNNEI. The CDR3 reads CASSEDYQETQYF. The CDR3 bases are TGTGCCAGCAGTGAGGACTACCAAGAGACCCAGTACTTC.

Here the CDR3 reads CASSTSGRAEAFF. The CDR3 bases are TGTGCCAGCAGCACTTCTGGACGCGCTGAAGCTTTCTTT. The V call is TRBV7-8, the J call TRBJ1-1; no firm D call. CDR1 is SGHVS and CDR2 is FQNEAQ in the germline V gene. V gave up 5 bases and J gave up 6 bases, with 13 bases separating them. CDR3 size: 13 residues.

The rearrangement joins TRBV7-9 to TRBJ2-7; either TRBD1 or TRBD2 may fit D (6 bases each). The CDR3 has 15 residues. Between the trimmed V and J ends, which lost 1 base and 7 bases, there was a span of 17 bases. The germline gives CDR1 SEHNR, CDR2 FQNEAQ (reference sequence). The chain's CDR3 is CASSLDSGAAKEQYF. The CDR3 coding sequence is TGTGCCAGCAGCTTAGATTCGGGGGCAGCGAAGGAGCAGTACTTC.

V gene TRBV27 combines with J gene TRBJ1-1; 7 bases line up with TRBD1. The CDR3 consists of 15 residues. Germline CDR1 reads MNHEY; CDR2 reads SMNVEV (reference sequence). The V segment lost 6 bases and the J segment 3 bases; nucleotides outside the gene matches: 10. The CDR3 spells CASSRNRGGDTEAFF. The CDR3 region has the DNA TGTGCCAGCAGCCGGAACAGGGGAGGGGACACTGAAGCTTTCTTT.

The gene calls are TRBV11-3 and TRBJ2-2; tentatively, D is TRBD1 (6 bases). Deletions cut 2 bases from V and 7 bases from J, with 14 bases between. Germline CDR1 reads SGHNT; CDR2 reads YENEEA. The CDR3 runs 15 residues. The CDR3 loop is CASSLIGGFGGELFF. The CDR3 coding sequence is TGTGCCAGCAGCTTAATTGGGGGCTTTGGCGGGGAGCTGTTTTTT.

The chain has TRBV24-1 and TRBJ2-3; D might be TRBD2 (5 bases). Deletions cut 3 bases from V and 4 bases from J, with 13 bases between. Germline-derived CDR1 and CDR2 are KGHDR and SFDVKD. The CDR3 length is 15 residues. CDR3 sequence (DNA): TGTGCCACCAGTGATCCTACTAGTAGTCCAGATACGCAGTATTTT. It is translated as CATSDPTSSPDTQYF.

This clone is a singleton in its sample. The rearrangement joins TRBV7-9 to TRBJ2-3, with D possibly being TRBD1 (6 bases). Germline assignment: CDR1 SEHNR and CDR2 FQNEAQ (reference sequence). Trimming left V 5 bases short and J 5 bases short, with 17 bases between. The CDR3 length is 15 residues. In DNA form, the CDR3 reads TGTGCCAGCAGCATTCTAGGGCAGGGGATAGATACGCAGTATTTT. Its translation: CASSILGQGIDTQYF.

V and J are TRBV4-2 and TRBJ2-4, with 8 nucleotides matching TRBD1. The V and J ends lost 0 bases and 2 bases, in that order; junction bases with no gene match: 12. The CDR3 spans 19 residues. Germline loops: CDR1 LGHNA, CDR2 YNFKEQ. CDR3 bases: TGTGCCAGCAGCCAAGAGAGAAGGAGACAGGGGATGACCAAAAACATTCAGTACTTC. It is translated as CASSQERRRQGMTKNIQYF.

CDR3 sequence reads: CATSETGLGGYTF. The CDR3 DNA is TGTGCCACCAGTGAGACAGGGCTTGGAGGCTACACCTTC. The chain recombines TRBV24-1 with TRBJ1-2; 7 bases line up with TRBD1. The length of the CDR3 is 13 residues. V shed 4 bases, J shed 8 bases, and the junction held 6 bases outside the gene matches. CDR1 is KGHDR and CDR2 is SFDVKD in the germline V gene.

The V call is TRBV12-5, the J call TRBJ1-3, with 9 bases aligning to TRBD1. In germline, CDR1 is LGHNT, CDR2 FRNRAP. Trimming took 2 bases from V and 0 from J; bases not matched to a gene: 11. CDR3 size: 19 residues. Here the CDR3 DNA reads TGTGCTAGTGGTTTGACCCCAGGACAGGGGCGAAACTCTGGAAACACCATATATTTT. Encoded protein: CASGLTPGQGRNSGNTIYF.